This entry lists 6 T cell receptor beta chains sequenced from one sample in a study of shared clonotypes between healthy human individuals. Profiling relied on immunoSEQ multiplex PCR, and the TCRdb table lists in-frame clones only, not all of them. The data hold around 1,900,000 clones, with around 93% observed a single time. Naive CD8 cells were CD45RO-negative, positively selected for CCR7, excluding terminally differentiated effector memory CD45RA+ cells. Material: naive CD8+ T cells from PBMCs. The receptors were sampled from a man aged 18 to 35 in good health. Some clones in this sample may be carry-over from other donors' samples.

In this sample, this clone turned up a few times. A read error may produce the germline difference seen at one junction end. The V gene is TRBV19, the J gene TRBJ2-1; D is possibly TRBD1 or TRBD2 (5 bases each). CDR3 length equals 11 residues. Germline V gene sequence: CDR1 LNHDA, CDR2 SQIVND (reference sequence). The CDR3 DNA is TGTGTCAGTAGTGAGGGGAATGAGCAGTTCTTC. It is translated as CVSSEGNEQFF.

The chain joins TRBV4-1 to TRBJ2-1, with D unclear. The CDR3 spans 16 residues. The V and J ends lost 0 bases and 5 bases respectively, with 14 bases between them. Germline V gives CDR1 MGHRA, CDR2 YSYEKL. CDR3 coding DNA: TGCGCCAGCAGCCAAGAAGCAGGCTTAGGCCACAATGAGCAGTTCTTC. This encodes CASSQEAGLGHNEQFF.

The rearrangement uses TRBV29-1 and TRBJ2-5; 9 nucleotides match TRBD1. The germline V gene has CDR1 SQVTM and CDR2 ANQGSEA. The V gene end was trimmed by 3 bases and the J gene end by 1 base; junction bases not matched to a gene: 0. CDR3 length: 13 residues. In DNA form, the CDR3 reads TGCAGCGTTGAGACAGGGGGCCAAGAGACCCAGTACTTC. As protein: CSVETGGQETQYF.

The CDR3 sequence: CASSHPLFGRPGANVLTF. CDR3 DNA: TGTGCCAGCAGCCACCCCCTTTTCGGGCGGCCTGGGGCCAACGTCCTGACTTTC. The V and J genes are TRBV9 and TRBJ2-6, with D unresolved. V shed 4 bases and J shed 2 bases, with 19 bases lying between them. The CDR3 has 18 amino acids. Germline assignment: CDR1 SGDLS and CDR2 YYNGEE.

With respect to this clone: Other DNA sequences within the sample encode an identical CDR3. This chain joins TRBV9 and TRBJ1-2, with D hard to call. V lost 0 bases and J lost 6, with 6 bases in between. Germline CDR1 and CDR2: SGDLS and YYNGEE. The CDR3 runs 12 residues. CDR3 loop: CASSVGGNGYTF. The CDR3 DNA follows: TGTGCCAGCAGCGTAGGAGGGAATGGCTACACCTTC.

V and J are TRBV29-1 and TRBJ2-1; D not certain. Trimming shortened V by 7 bases and J by 9 bases, and 16 bases separated the two germline ends. CDR3 length: 12 amino acids. The V gene's germline CDR1 is SQVTM and CDR2 ANQGSEA. Here the CDR3 reads CSAHRPWGEQFF. The DNA of the CDR3 is TGCAGCGCCCACCGCCCCTGGGGTGAGCAGTTCTTC.